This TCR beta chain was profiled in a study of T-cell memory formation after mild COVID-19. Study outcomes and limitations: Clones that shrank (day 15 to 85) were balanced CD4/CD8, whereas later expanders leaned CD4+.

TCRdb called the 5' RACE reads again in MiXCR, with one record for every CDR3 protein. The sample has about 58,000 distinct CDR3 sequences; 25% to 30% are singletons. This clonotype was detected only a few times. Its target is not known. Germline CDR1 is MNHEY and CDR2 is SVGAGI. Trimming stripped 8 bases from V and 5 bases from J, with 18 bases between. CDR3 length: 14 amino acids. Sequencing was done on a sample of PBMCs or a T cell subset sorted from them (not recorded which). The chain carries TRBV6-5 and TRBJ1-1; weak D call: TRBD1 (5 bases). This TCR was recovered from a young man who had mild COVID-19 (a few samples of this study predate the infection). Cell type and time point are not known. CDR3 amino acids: CASATGGIRTEAFF. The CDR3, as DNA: TGTGCCAGCGCCACGGGGGGGATTCGAACTGAAGCTTTCTTT.